This T cell receptor (beta chain) was obtained from a study of blood T cell repertoires in COVID-19. The wider study: Donors in the United States, Italy and Spain gave samples during acute or convalescent COVID-19. Sources were T cells, B-cell-depleted T cells, or PBMCs; the material itself was cDNA or gDNA.

With V trimmed by 2 bases and J by 12 bases, 13 bases remained unmatched. The CDR3 loop spans 15 amino acids. CDR1 SGHDN and CDR2 FVKESK come from the germline V gene. Study members were between about 18 and 95 years old and lived in around 24 US regions. Profiling relied on immunoSEQ multiplex PCR, and the TCRdb table lists in-frame clones only, not all of them. Counted here are some 300,000 clones, about 90% occurring once; the ten biggest clones make up roughly 2.9%. The rearrangement uses TRBV14 and TRBJ1-1; 9 positions match TRBD1. This clonotype originated in a woman in her forties or fifties who had been exposed to COVID-19. The sequenced material came from PBMCs or T cells enriched from blood (not recorded which). The CDR3 DNA reads as TGTGCCAGCAGCCAACTTCACCCGGGACAGGGTGGGACTTTCTTT. Protein product: CASSQLHPGQGGTFF.